Listed below are T cell receptor beta chains from one sample, sequenced in a study of beta chain features in type 1 diabetes. TCRdb's table, derived via immunoSEQ multiplex PCR, lists solely in-frame clones and lacks some. The table has 600,000 to 700,000 clones, about an eighth seen once. Sequencing was carried out using naive CD4+ T cells from blood. The receptors stem from a man aged 18 to 30 with type 1 diabetes. Each CDR3 is given with its conserved first and last residue. D genes are given only for firm matches. Expanded clones are given a class, and other clones once, few, many or no size at all.

v_call: TRBV19; j_call: TRBJ1-1; d_call: NA; clone_size: few; cdr3_nt: TGTGCCAGTAGTATTCGGGACATAAAGCCTGAAGCTTTCTTT; cdr3_aa: CASSIRDIKPEAFF
v_call: TRBV27; j_call: TRBJ1-2; d_call: NA; clone_size: few; cdr3_nt: TGTGCCAGCAGGACAGCTTCTAACTATGGCTACACCTTC; cdr3_aa: CASRTASNYGYTF
v_call: TRBV9; j_call: TRBJ1-6; d_call: NA; clone_size: NA; cdr3_nt: TGTGCCAGCAGCGTGGAGGGGTTAGGATCACCCCTCCACTTT; cdr3_aa: CASSVEGLGSPLHF
v_call: TRBV9; j_call: TRBJ2-5; d_call: TRBD2; clone_size: NA; cdr3_nt: TGTGCCAGCAGCGTAGTAGCGGGGGGGCTCCAAGAGACCCAGTACTTC; cdr3_aa: CASSVVAGGLQETQYF
v_call: TRBV10-3; j_call: TRBJ1-1; d_call: NA; clone_size: few; cdr3_nt: TGTGCCATCAGTGACTCCCTGAACACTGAAGCTTTCTTT; cdr3_aa: CAISDSLNTEAFF
v_call: TRBV6-1; j_call: TRBJ2-1; d_call: TRBD1; clone_size: few; cdr3_nt: TGTGCCAGCAGCCTGGACAGGGGAGGCAATGAGCAGTTCTTC; cdr3_aa: CASSLDRGGNEQFF
v_call: TRBV7-9; j_call: TRBJ2-1; d_call: NA; clone_size: NA; cdr3_nt: TGTGCCAGCAGCCCCCCGGAGGATTTTAGTAGCTACAATGAGCAGTTCTTC; cdr3_aa: CASSPPEDFSSYNEQFF
v_call: TRBV29-1; j_call: TRBJ2-1; d_call: NA; clone_size: NA; cdr3_nt: TGCAGCGTTGAGGGGCAGTTCTTC; cdr3_aa: CSVEGQFF
v_call: TRBV2; j_call: TRBJ1-4; d_call: TRBD1; clone_size: NA; cdr3_nt: TGTGCCAGCAGTGAAGGGACAGGGGCGAATGAAAAACTGTTTTTT; cdr3_aa: CASSEGTGANEKLFF
v_call: TRBV7-9; j_call: TRBJ1-4; d_call: NA; clone_size: few; cdr3_nt: TGTGCCAGCAAGGCGGGGACTAATGAAAAACTGTTTTTT; cdr3_aa: CASKAGTNEKLFF
v_call: TRBV7-3; j_call: TRBJ1-1; d_call: NA; clone_size: NA; cdr3_nt: TGTGCCAGCAGCGCGGACCCGATGGGGACTGAAGCTTTCTTT; cdr3_aa: CASSADPMGTEAFF
v_call: TRBV5-4; j_call: TRBJ1-1; d_call: TRBD1; clone_size: NA; cdr3_nt: TGTGCCAGCAGTCTACAGGGGGCAGGGGACACTGAAGCTTTCTTT; cdr3_aa: CASSLQGAGDTEAFF
v_call: TRBV28; j_call: TRBJ2-7; d_call: TRBD1; clone_size: NA; cdr3_nt: TGTGCCAGCAGTTCGGGACAGGGTTACGAGCAGTACTTC; cdr3_aa: CASSSGQGYEQYF
v_call: TRBV9; j_call: TRBJ2-3; d_call: NA; clone_size: NA; cdr3_nt: TGTGCCAGCAGCGTAATGGATAGCACAGATACGCAGTATTTT; cdr3_aa: CASSVMDSTDTQYF
v_call: TRBV10-3; j_call: TRBJ2-1; d_call: TRBD2; clone_size: few; cdr3_nt: TGTGCCATCAGTCTAGCGGGGGGGCACAATGAGCAGTTCTTC; cdr3_aa: CAISLAGGHNEQFF